Presented here are 27 T cell receptor beta chains from one specimen sequenced in a study of a mutant IDH1 vaccine in newly diagnosed glioma. These receptors' antigens are unknown. The data were produced by immunoSEQ multiplex PCR, yet TCRdb's version contains in-frame clones alone and is incomplete. This table holds about 55,000 clones, over 60% found once. Noted time point: week 47, end of study. Vaccine doses each comprised 300 ug of mutant IDH1 20-mer peptide, with topical imiquimod. The sequencing used PBMCs, collected from a glioma patient whose treatment included an IDH1 peptide vaccine. The receptors shown here come from a woman in her thirties or forties with glioma. Some clones in this sample may be carry-over from other donors' samples.

The V call is TRBV5-1, the J call TRBJ1-5, with D possibly matching TRBD1 (6 bases). Germline CDR1 is SGHRS and CDR2 is YFSETQ. Trimming shortened V by 2 bases and J by 3 bases, and 15 bases separated the two germline ends. The CDR3 has 16 residues. CDR3 in amino acids: CASSFGIGGANQPQHF. The CDR3 DNA follows: TGCGCCAGCAGCTTCGGGATTGGGGGGGCCAATCAGCCCCAGCATTTT.

J is TRBJ1-2 and V is TRBV7-8; D possibly corresponds to TRBD1 (6 bases). Trimming took 2 bases from V and 5 from J, leaving 12 bases between them. This CDR3 comprises 14 residues. Germline CDR1 reads SGHVS; CDR2 reads FQNEAQ. The CDR3 DNA reads TGTGCCAGCAGCTTAACAGGGTCTGTTTATGGCTACACCTTC. This encodes CASSLTGSVYGYTF.

This chain joins TRBV5-6 and TRBJ2-2, with a possible D match to TRBD1 (6 bases). CDR3 length equals 15 residues. The V gene's germline CDR1 is SGHDT and CDR2 YYEEEE. The ends were cut back, 0 bases at V and 6 bases at J, with 12 bases in the middle. CDR3 region: CASSLGGLLAGELFF. DNA of the CDR3: TGTGCCAGCAGCTTGGGGGGGCTGTTGGCCGGGGAGCTGTTTTTT.

V gene TRBV19 combines with J gene TRBJ1-2, with TRBD1 as a possible D gene (6 bases). CDR3 length: 13 amino acids. V was trimmed by 9 bases and J by 5 bases, leaving 16 bases between them. Germline values: CDR1 LNHDA, CDR2 SQIVND (reference sequence). In DNA form, the CDR3 reads TGTGCCAGCCAGTTGGGGGCTGGGTATGGCTACACCTTC. This gives the protein CASQLGAGYGYTF.

As concerns this clone: The junction departs from the called germline gene at one end, perhaps through a read error. Other DNA sequences in the same sample also yield this CDR3. The rearrangement uses TRBV6-5 and TRBJ2-7; the D gene is possibly TRBD2 (5 bases). CDR1 and CDR2 (germline): MNHEY, SVGAGI. The CDR3 contains 13 residues. CDR3 sequence: CASSYGESSEQYF. In DNA form, the CDR3 reads TGTGCTAGCAGTTACGGGGAGTCCTCCGAGCAGTACTTC.

This chain links TRBV6-1 with TRBJ2-5, with 8 bases aligning to TRBD1. In germline, CDR1 is MNHNS, CDR2 SASEGT. Losses at the gene ends were 3 bases for V and 2 bases for J; bases not matched to a gene: 5. The CDR3 sequence is 15 residues long. CDR3 bases: TGTGCCAGCAGTGAGGGACAGGAGACTCAAGAGACCCAGTACTTC. Translation gives CASSEGQETQETQYF.

The table lists this clone with a count of one. The chain links TRBV10-2 to TRBJ2-7; 10 bases map to TRBD2. Germline lookup yields CDR1 WSHSY and CDR2 SAAADI. V trimming: 6 bases; J trimming: 7 bases; junction bases outside the gene matches: 6. The CDR3 is made up of 13 amino acids. CDR3 sequence (DNA): TGCGCCAGCAGGGCAGCGGGGGGGCAAGAGCAGTACTTC. Translating it yields CASRAAGGQEQYF.

This clone showed up just once. CDR3 region: CASSENFYEQYF. The CDR3 DNA sequence: TGTGCCAGCAGTGAAAACTTTTACGAGCAGTACTTC. This chain connects TRBV25-1 to TRBJ2-7, with D hard to call. V was trimmed by 2 bases and J by 4 bases, leaving 6 bases between them. The CDR3 has 12 residues. Germline V gene lookup returns CDR1 MGHDK and CDR2 SYGVNS.

The chain uses TRBV7-2 and TRBJ2-5; TRBD2 is a possible D gene (6 bases). CDR1 is SGHTA, CDR2 FQGNSA, per germline. Trimming took 5 bases from V and 5 from J, leaving 15 bases between them. This CDR3 is 14 amino acids long. The CDR3, as DNA: TGTGCCAGCAGCCCCAAGGCAGGGAGGGAGACCCAGTACTTC. This translates into CASSPKAGRETQYF.

This chain uses TRBV10-3 with TRBJ1-1; a possible D gene is TRBD1 (5 bases). Germline V CDR1 and CDR2: ENHRY, SYGVKD. The CDR3 has 13 residues. The ends were cut back, 7 bases at V and 2 bases at J, with 11 bases in the middle. In nucleotides, the CDR3 is TGTGCCATCACCAAAGGGGTTAACACTGAAGCTTTCTTT. This gives the protein CAITKGVNTEAFF.

This chain connects TRBV7-2 to TRBJ1-5, with D uncertain. Trimming pared 0 bases from V and 4 bases from J, leaving 10 bases between. CDR1 and CDR2 (germline): SGHTA, FQGNSA. The CDR3 sequence is 15 residues long. The CDR3 region has the DNA TGTGCCAGCAGCTTAGCGTTCGGTGGGAATCAGCCCCAGCATTTT. This sequence encodes CASSLAFGGNQPQHF.

V and J are TRBV9 and TRBJ1-1; D gene uncertain. This CDR3 spans 15 amino acids. The V and J ends lost 1 base and 4 bases respectively, with 14 bases between them. Germline CDR1 reads SGDLS; CDR2 reads YYNGEE. CDR3 in amino acids: CASSVQGRVVTEAFF. CDR3 sequence (DNA): TGTGCCAGCAGCGTACAAGGCCGTGTAGTCACTGAAGCTTTCTTT.

The rearrangement uses TRBV4-2 and TRBJ2-7; 7 bases line up with TRBD2. The CDR3 loop spans 13 amino acids. From germline, CDR1 is LGHNA and CDR2 YNFKEQ. J was trimmed by 7 bases and V by 5 bases; bases with no gene match: 8. CDR3 sequence reads: CASSSGIADEQYF. The CDR3 DNA follows: TGTGCCAGCAGCAGCGGGATCGCGGATGAGCAGTACTTC.

This clone was observed once. The J gene is TRBJ2-7, the V gene TRBV7-2; 8 nucleotides match TRBD2. The J segment lost 2 bases and the V segment lost 5 bases, leaving 8 bases of the junction unmatched. This CDR3 has 15 residues. Germline CDR1 is SGHTA and CDR2 is FQGNSA. In nucleotides, the CDR3 is TGTGCCAGCAGCCTAGGGGTCGGGGGGGCCTACGAGCAGTACTTC. It translates to CASSLGVGGAYEQYF.

This CDR3 is CASSQGTANTGELFF. CDR3 sequence (DNA): TGCGCCAGCAGCCAAGGGACCGCGAACACCGGGGAGCTGTTTTTT. The chain combines TRBV5-1 with TRBJ2-2; TRBD1 or TRBD2 may be the D gene (5 bases each). Between the trimmed V and J ends, which lost 4 bases and 0 bases, there was a span of 10 bases. The CDR3 length is 15 residues. Germline lookup yields CDR1 SGHRS and CDR2 YFSETQ.

The genes are TRBV2 and TRBJ2-4; TRBD1 might be the D (6 bases). The CDR3 sequence is 14 residues long. V was trimmed by 5 bases and J by 0 bases, leaving 8 bases between them. Germline CDR1 is SNHLY and CDR2 is FYNNEI. In DNA, the CDR3 is TGTGCCAGCAGTCAAGGGGGAGCCAAAAACATTCAGTACTTC. Translation gives CASSQGGAKNIQYF.

This clone was counted between two and nine times. The chain employs TRBV6-6 and TRBJ2-7, with 7 positions matching TRBD1. V shed 6 bases, J shed 5 bases, and the junction held 7 bases outside the gene matches. The CDR3 sequence is 13 residues long. Per the germline V gene, CDR1 is MNHNY and CDR2 is SVGAGI (reference sequence). CDR3 sequence reads: CASSFARGNEQYF. The CDR3 DNA is TGTGCCAGCAGCTTCGCCAGGGGGAACGAGCAGTACTTC.

The J gene is TRBJ1-3, the V gene TRBV5-1; D is possibly TRBD1 (6 bases). Germline lookup yields CDR1 SGHRS and CDR2 YFSETQ. This CDR3 spans 15 amino acids. Trimming took off 0 bases at V and 7 bases at J, with 14 bases between the two ends. Here the CDR3 reads CASSLGQGKVNTIYF. The CDR3 coding sequence is TGCGCCAGCAGCTTGGGGCAGGGGAAAGTTAACACCATATATTTT.

V usage is TRBV5-5 and J usage is TRBJ2-5; D gene ambiguous. The CDR3 has 14 residues. V was shortened by 1 base and J by 3 bases, with 10 bases between the two germline ends. Germline assignment: CDR1 SGHKS and CDR2 YYEKEE (reference sequence). CDR3 DNA sequence: TGTGCCAGCAGCTTGCCTGGCGCGGAAGAGACCCAGTACTTC. It is translated as CASSLPGAEETQYF.

The chain couples TRBV5-4 to TRBJ2-7; D might be TRBD2 (5 bases). Trimming stripped 0 bases from V and 7 bases from J, with 8 bases between. The CDR3 spans 12 residues. Per germline, CDR1 SGHNT and CDR2 YYREEE (reference sequence). CDR3 residues: CASSLDPGEQYF. In DNA form, the CDR3 reads TGTGCCAGCAGCTTGGACCCGGGGGAGCAGTACTTC.

This rearrangement joins TRBV5-1 to TRBJ2-7; D remains unclear. The germline V gene encodes CDR1 SGHRS and CDR2 YFSETQ. CDR3 length: 14 amino acids. Trimming stripped 3 bases from V and 3 bases from J, with 13 bases between. DNA of the CDR3: TGCGCCAGCAGCTCGGCAGGAGACGGCTACGAGCAGTACTTC. It encodes CASSSAGDGYEQYF.

The chain is built from TRBV5-1 and TRBJ2-5; D ambiguous. Trimming stripped 0 bases from V and 4 bases from J, with 7 bases between. Germline V gene data show CDR1 as SGHRS and CDR2 as YFSETQ. The CDR3 is 13 residues long. The CDR3 bases are TGCGCCAGCAGCTTGGAGGGAACAGAGACCCAGTACTTC. Protein product: CASSLEGTETQYF.

CDR3 residues: CSVQGGSGYTF. CDR3 sequence (DNA): TGCAGCGTCCAAGGCGGAAGTGGCTACACCTTC. The gene calls are TRBV29-1 and TRBJ1-2; no firm D call. From germline, CDR1 is SQVTM and CDR2 ANQGSEA. Between the trimmed V and J ends, which lost 6 bases and 7 bases, there was a span of 12 bases. The CDR3 totals 11 residues.

This chain joins TRBV6-5 and TRBJ1-1; D uncertain. The CDR3 runs 13 residues. Trimming shortened V by 8 bases and J by 2 bases, and 12 bases separated the two germline ends. The germline CDR1 and CDR2 sequences are MNHEY and SVGAGI. The CDR3 spells CASALVGNTEAFF. CDR3 nucleotide sequence: TGTGCCAGCGCCCTGGTCGGTAACACTGAAGCTTTCTTT.

This clone was seen just once. The chain employs TRBV2 and TRBJ2-1; 12 nucleotides line up with TRBD2. V was clipped by 5 bases and J by 2 bases; unmatched bases: 4. Per the germline V gene, CDR1 is SNHLY and CDR2 is FYNNEI. The CDR3 is made up of 16 amino acids. The CDR3 nucleotides are TGTGCCAGCAGTAAACTAGCGGGGGGTACCTACAATGAGCAGTTCTTC. Protein product: CASSKLAGGTYNEQFF.

This chain joins TRBV10-3 and TRBJ1-2; the match to TRBD1 covers 11 bases. The CDR3 has 13 amino acids. CDR1 and CDR2 from the germline V gene are ENHRY and SYGVKD. V lost 7 bases, J lost 4 bases, and 2 bases stayed unmatched. CDR3: CAIMGTGGYGYTF. CDR3 nucleotides: TGTGCCATCATGGGGACAGGGGGCTATGGCTACACCTTC.

For the CDR3, the DNA is TGTGCCAGCAGGACTAGCGGGGGGAGGAATGAGCAGTTCTTC. Translated: CASRTSGGRNEQFF. V usage is TRBV27 and J usage is TRBJ2-1, with 13 bases matching TRBD2. In germline, CDR1 is MNHEY, CDR2 SMNVEV (reference sequence). The CDR3 runs to 14 residues. Trimming took 6 bases from V and 7 from J; bases not matched to a gene: 3.